This T cell receptor beta chain was captured by sequencing in a study of CD8 T cells in ankylosing spondylitis (TCRdb year 2017). Background on the whole study: The study profiled T cell receptor beta repertoires in healthy donors and ankylosing spondylitis patients to find disease-linked TCR variants. The whole study cohort included 90 to 120 healthy donors and around 25 ankylosing spondylitis patients. Peripheral blood samples were taken, and synovial fluid was additionally collected from ankylosing spondylitis patients. General findings and caveats noted by the study authors: Some motif variants had previously been reported in the synovial fluid and blood of reactive arthritis patients, which suggests shared mechanisms of disease initiation. According to the report, matched synovial fluid samples from ankylosing spondylitis patients were significantly enriched for the disease-linked clones. A CD8+ phenotype was shown by the disease-linked clones, which were found at relatively low frequencies in peripheral blood. Blood from ankylosing spondylitis patients appeared to be characterized by a TCR beta motif composed of under 10 highly homologous amino acid variants.

The instrument given in TCRdb is Illumina HiSeq 2500. TCR beta libraries were prepared by quantitative 5'-RACE with molecular barcodes. On the study's bioinformatics: A new computational method based on a probabilistic model of VDJ rearrangement was used to identify disease-linked TCR variants. TCRdb reanalyzed the raw reads on its own, using fastp at Q25 for trimming and MiXCR for clone calling, and kept in-frame beta chains. Entries are consolidated by CDR3 protein sequence, retaining the most common genes and DNA. It is TCRdb's table, rather than the study itself, that gives the V and J calls and clone size. This sample lists fewer than 550,000 distinct CDR3 sequences; over 4% were detected once. The ten top clones hold 3% to 4.5% of the sample. This clonotype was seen many times. Its antigen has not been determined. Base qualities are missing; no much larger clone stands one base away. CDR1 and CDR2 are drawn from the germline V gene: MNHEY, SVGAGI. V ends up 2 bases short and J 4 bases short, with an unmatched junction base count of 3. CDR3 length: 14 amino acids, cysteine to phenylalanine. The retained sequence is limited to the CDR3, 42 bases, with the frame set at the first base.

The chain links TRBV6-5 with TRBJ1-2, with 8 junctional bases fitting TRBD1. The source is a male donor with ankylosing spondylitis. The source material was blood, either unsorted or a sorted T cell fraction (not recorded which). The CDR3 in this case is CASSYGDRLYGYTF. The sequence in DNA is TGTGCCAGCAGTTACGGGGACAGGCTCTATGGCTACACCTTC.